This passage covers 24 T cell receptor beta chains from one sample sequenced in a study of Ad26.COV2.S vaccination and SARS-CoV-2 variants. Sequencing was performed with immunoSEQ multiplex PCR; in TCRdb, only in-frame clones are kept and a portion is missing. The sample records roughly 100,000 clones, over 70% being singletons. Sequenced here: peripheral blood, sampled after recovery from COVID-19. These receptors came from a human donor who had recovered from COVID-19.

This clone appeared once. V usage is TRBV28 and J usage is TRBJ1-5; 9 nucleotides line up with TRBD1. The junction had 9 bases not matched to a gene; V was cut back by 2 bases and J by 10 bases. This CDR3 has 15 residues. Germline V gene data show CDR1 as MDHEN and CDR2 as SYDVKM. This CDR3 is CASSLRDRDFLPQHF. The CDR3 bases are TGTGCCAGCAGTTTACGGGACAGGGATTTTCTCCCCCAGCATTTT.

This sequence joins TRBV7-9 and TRBJ2-2; D may be TRBD1 (6 bases). Looked up from germline, CDR1 is SEHNR and CDR2 is FQNEAQ (reference sequence). The CDR3 runs to 13 residues. Trimming took off 4 bases at V and 5 bases at J, with 8 bases between the two ends. The CDR3 loop is CASSSTGTGELFF. CDR3 nucleotide sequence: TGTGCCAGCAGCTCAACAGGGACCGGGGAGCTGTTTTTT.

The genes are TRBV2 and TRBJ2-1, with 13 bases that match TRBD2. The CDR3 spans 13 residues. The ends lost 6 bases at V and 11 bases at J; junction bases unmatched: 4. The germline CDR1 and CDR2 sequences are SNHLY and FYNNEI. This CDR3 reads CASRGTSGEKQFF. The CDR3, as DNA: TGTGCCAGCAGGGGGACTAGCGGGGAAAAGCAGTTCTTC.

This clone occurred once. This chain connects TRBV9 to TRBJ2-1; 11 positions match TRBD2. The length of the CDR3 is 16 residues. The trim removed 7 bases at V and 4 bases at J, leaving 10 bases unmatched. Germline CDR1 and CDR2: SGDLS and YYNGEE. CDR3 loop: CASSSTSGVGYNEQFF. The DNA for the CDR3 is TGTGCCAGCTCCTCGACTAGCGGGGTAGGTTACAATGAGCAGTTCTTC.

This clone was seen just once. The J gene is TRBJ2-7, the V gene TRBV27; D unclear. The CDR3 length is 14 residues. V was clipped by 4 bases and J by 2 bases, with 12 bases between them. Per germline, CDR1 MNHEY and CDR2 SMNVEV (reference sequence). CDR3 in amino acids: CASSSNQETYEQYF. The DNA of the CDR3 is TGTGCCAGCAGTTCCAACCAGGAAACCTACGAGCAGTACTTC.

This clone has a handful of counts. V and J are TRBV7-9 and TRBJ1-6; D is uncertain. The CDR3 runs 12 residues. Trimming left V 1 base short and J 9 bases short, with 4 bases between. Germline CDR1 and CDR2: SEHNR and FQNEAQ (reference sequence). In DNA, the CDR3 is TGTGCCAGCAGCTTAGGTCGTTCACCCCTCCACTTT. The encoded protein is CASSLGRSPLHF.

This clone is a singleton in its sample. Here the CDR3 DNA reads TGCAGCGTTGTTCCAAGCGGGGGCGGCGAGCAGTACTTC. Translated: CSVVPSGGGEQYF. This rearrangement joins TRBV29-1 to TRBJ2-7, with 8 bases identical to TRBD2. Germline CDR1 reads SQVTM; CDR2 reads ANQGSEA. This CDR3 spans 13 amino acids. With V trimmed by 4 bases and J by 6 bases, 8 bases remained unmatched.

The chain is built from TRBV2 and TRBJ1-3; D ambiguous. Trimming stripped 4 bases from V and 4 bases from J, with 11 bases between. Germline CDR1 is SNHLY and CDR2 is FYNNEI. The CDR3 covers 14 residues. For the CDR3, the DNA is TGTGCCAGCAGTGTTTCCGTTGGGGGAAACACCATATATTTT. This translates into CASSVSVGGNTIYF.

The rearrangement links TRBV5-4 to TRBJ1-1, with 10 positions matching TRBD1. Germline CDR1 SGHNT, CDR2 YYREEE (reference sequence). Unmatched junction bases numbered 6, after V lost 4 bases and J lost 9 bases. The CDR3 has 13 amino acids. The CDR3 protein is CASSRQGQGKAFF. The CDR3 DNA reads as TGTGCCAGCAGCCGCCAGGGACAGGGGAAAGCTTTCTTT. Filled out from reference TRBV5-4 and TRBJ1-1, the complete variable domain reads ETGVTQSPTHLIKTRGQQVTLRCSSQSGHNTVSWYQQALGQGPQFIFQYYREEENGRGNFPPRFSGLQFPNYSSELNVNALELDDSALYLCASSRQGQGKAFFGQGTRLTVV.

The rearrangement joins TRBV10-3 to TRBJ2-5; 11 bases line up with TRBD1. CDR1 is ENHRY and CDR2 is SYGVKD in the germline V gene. This CDR3 is built from 16 residues. The junction had 9 bases not matched to a gene; V was cut back by 4 bases and J by 5 bases. CDR3 residues: CAISATGTGGGETQYF. Written as DNA, the CDR3 is TGTGCCATCAGTGCAACCGGGACAGGGGGAGGTGAGACCCAGTACTTC.

The V and J genes are TRBV28 and TRBJ1-5; unclear D gene. The V gene lost 2 bases and the J gene lost 3 bases, with 11 bases spanning the gap. Germline V gene lookup returns CDR1 MDHEN and CDR2 SYDVKM. The CDR3 has 15 amino acids. The CDR3 DNA is TGTGCCAGCAGTTTAGACCTGGGCGCCAATCAGCCCCAGCATTTT. This translates into CASSLDLGANQPQHF.

J is TRBJ1-1 and V is TRBV2, with D uncertain. The V end lost 3 bases, the J end lost 4 bases, and 9 bases lay between the germline ends. CDR1 SNHLY and CDR2 FYNNEI come from the germline V gene. The CDR3 spans 13 residues. The CDR3: CASSDRASTEAFF. The CDR3 DNA reads as TGTGCCAGCAGTGATCGGGCGAGCACTGAAGCTTTCTTT. Together with reference TRBV2 and TRBJ1-1, the CDR3 gives the full variable domain: EPEVTQTPSHQVTQMGQEVILRCVPISNHLYFYWYRQILGQKVEFLVSFYNNEISEKSEIFDDQFSVERPDGSNFTLKIRSTKLEDSAMYFCASSDRASTEAFFGQGTRLTVV.

The chain couples TRBV6-6 to TRBJ1-2; the D gene is possibly TRBD1 (5 bases). This CDR3 has 13 residues. Trimming removed 2 bases at V and 8 bases at J, with 12 bases between. Germline loops: CDR1 MNHNY, CDR2 SVGAGI (reference sequence). CDR3 in DNA: TGTGCCAGCAGTTACGGGGGTCCCGCGGGCTACACCTTC. Its protein is CASSYGGPAGYTF.

V and J are TRBV5-1 and TRBJ2-2, with D possibly called TRBD1 or TRBD2 (7 bases each). The CDR3 is made up of 16 amino acids. Germline CDR1 SGHRS, CDR2 YFSETQ. V lost 5 bases, J lost 0 bases, and 14 bases lay in between. CDR3 in amino acids: CASRRSGGANTGELFF. The DNA for the CDR3 is TGCGCCAGCAGAAGATCAGGGGGGGCGAACACCGGGGAGCTGTTTTTT.

This clone has more than one count but fewer than ten. The chain joins TRBV27 to TRBJ1-1, with a tentative D call TRBD1 (5 bases). The V end lost 5 bases, the J end lost 8 bases, and 15 bases lay between the germline ends. The germline CDR1 and CDR2 sequences are MNHEY and SMNVEV (reference sequence). The length of the CDR3 is 13 residues. CDR3 nucleotide sequence: TGTGCCAGCAGTGCAATCCTCAGGGACGAAGCTTTCTTT. Translated, it gives CASSAILRDEAFF.

A remark on this clone: The junction differs from germline at one of its ends, possibly a read error. The chain recombines TRBV6-2 or TRBV6-3 with TRBJ2-1, with a weak D call TRBD2 (5 bases). The V gene's germline CDR1 is MNHEY and CDR2 SVGEGT. The CDR3 covers 14 residues. CDR3 bases: TGTGCCAGCAGTTACACCACCCGGACTGCTTTAAAGATCTTC. Translated, it gives CASSYTTRTALKIF.

This chain joins TRBV10-3 and TRBJ1-2, with a tentative D call TRBD1 (5 bases). Per germline, CDR1 ENHRY and CDR2 SYGVKD. V was shortened by 4 bases and J by 1 base, with 7 bases between the two germline ends. The CDR3 sequence is 13 residues long. CDR3 bases: TGTGCCATCAGTGGACAGCATAACTATGGCTACACCTTC. Its protein is CAISGQHNYGYTF.

The CDR3 DNA is TGTGCCAGCAGTTCACTAGCGGGGCAGTCAGATACGCAGTATTTT. It translates to CASSSLAGQSDTQYF. The chain couples TRBV6-5 to TRBJ2-3; 10 positions agree with TRBD2. Germline-derived CDR1 and CDR2 are MNHEY and SVGAGI. Trimming took 4 bases from V and 4 from J; bases not matched to a gene: 5. The CDR3 length is 15 residues.

This chain uses TRBV25-1 with TRBJ1-6; D remains ambiguous. This CDR3 has 16 residues. The V end was cut by 3 bases, the J end by 0 bases, with 9 bases between. Germline-derived CDR1 and CDR2 are MGHDK and SYGVNS. The CDR3 region has the DNA TGTGCCAGCAGTGAGACTGGAGTCTCCTATAATTCACCCCTCCACTTT. Encoded protein: CASSETGVSYNSPLHF.

The CDR3 nucleotides are TGTGCCAGCAGTTACCACCACAACCAGTTCTTC. Protein: CASSYHHNQFF. This rearrangement joins TRBV6-5 to TRBJ2-1; no clear D. Germline CDR1 is MNHEY and CDR2 is SVGAGI. Trimming pared 2 bases from V and 13 bases from J, leaving 9 bases between. The CDR3 extends over 11 amino acids.

The chain has TRBV11-2 and TRBJ2-5; the match to TRBD2 covers 13 bases. Germline V gives CDR1 SGHAT, CDR2 FQNNGV. This CDR3 contains 18 residues. J lost 1 base, V lost 4 bases, and 9 bases had no gene match. CDR3 region: CASSSGLAGAFSQETQYF. CDR3 nucleotides: TGTGCCAGCAGCTCCGGACTAGCGGGGGCCTTCTCCCAAGAGACCCAGTACTTC.

The CDR3 protein is CASSLGANTGELFF. The CDR3 DNA follows: TGCGCCAGCAGCTTGGGCGCGAACACCGGGGAGCTGTTTTTT. V is TRBV5-1 and J is TRBJ2-2; no clear D gene. Germline values: CDR1 SGHRS, CDR2 YFSETQ. This CDR3 comprises 14 residues. Trimming pared 0 bases from V and 0 bases from J, leaving 3 bases between.

V gene TRBV4-3 combines with J gene TRBJ2-5; the D is unclear. The V end lost 0 bases, the J end lost 5 bases, and 13 bases lay between the germline ends. Germline V gene sequence: CDR1 LGHNA, CDR2 YSLEER. The CDR3 sequence is 15 residues long. Written as DNA, the CDR3 is TGCGCCAGCAGCCAAGATCGGGTAGGGTGGGAGACCCAGTACTTC. Translating it yields CASSQDRVGWETQYF.

The chain is built from TRBV5-1 and TRBJ2-7; D is uncertain. V lost 0 bases and J lost 4, with 2 bases in between. Germline V gene sequence: CDR1 SGHRS, CDR2 YFSETQ. This CDR3 has 11 residues. The DNA for the CDR3 is TGCGCCAGCAGCTTGGAGTACGAGCAGTACTTC. Translating it yields CASSLEYEQYF.